This T cell receptor beta chain is from a study of T cell responses to AZD1222 COVID-19 vaccine. Findings of the study overall: Two AZD1222 administrations were followed by greater Spike-specific TCR breadth and depth. The repertoires were collected only after the peak T cell response. Unmutated variant regions reportedly attract nearly half of all spike-specific TCRs.

About this clone itself: Its antigen is currently unknown.

Trimming took 0 bases from V and 7 from J, leaving 14 bases between them. Germline-derived CDR1 and CDR2 are SGDLS and YYNGEE. The CDR3 extends over 15 amino acids. Sequencing used immunoSEQ multiplex PCR; TCRdb keeps in-frame clones, though not all of them. The repertoire includes more than 100,000 clones, about 91% of them detected once, and 1.5% to 2% sits in the top ten. V is TRBV9 and J is TRBJ2-1; a possible D gene is TRBD2 (6 bases). This sample comprised peripheral blood, obtained 28 days after the second AZD1222 dose. This receptor was identified in an adult who received the AZD1222 COVID-19 vaccine. The chain's CDR3 is CASSVDGRSSNEQFF. CDR3 DNA sequence: TGTGCCAGCAGCGTAGACGGGAGATCGAGTAATGAGCAGTTCTTC.